The 27 T cell receptor beta chains given below trace back to one sample, sequenced in a study of shared clonotypes between healthy human individuals. The naive CD8 fraction comprised CD45RO-negative cells positively selected for CCR7 and excluded terminally differentiated effector memory CD45RA+ cells. The assay was immunoSEQ multiplex PCR, and TCRdb's table has in-frame clones only and misses some. Seen here are about 2 million clones, 85% to 95% observed once, and the top ten hold about 1.1%. The material sequenced was naive CD8+ T cells sorted from blood. The receptors here all came from a man aged 18 to 30 in good health.

This clone was detected once. Other DNA sequences in the sample encode the same CDR3. This chain links TRBV7-9 with TRBJ2-7; 8 bases are a match to TRBD1. This CDR3 is 15 amino acids long. The germline gives CDR1 SEHNR, CDR2 FQNEAQ (reference sequence). Trimming at V came to 5 bases and at J to 4 bases, leaving 10 bases not matched to a gene. The CDR3 loop is CASSLGQGTLYEQYF. The CDR3 DNA is TGTGCCAGCAGCCTTGGACAGGGAACCCTATACGAGCAGTACTTC.

This chain joins TRBV7-9 and TRBJ1-3; the D gene is possibly TRBD1 (6 bases). Between the trimmed V and J ends, which lost 1 base and 8 bases, there was a span of 12 bases. CDR1 is SEHNR and CDR2 is FQNEAQ in the germline V gene (reference sequence). The CDR3 is 14 residues long. CDR3 sequence: CASSLVAPGDTIYF. CDR3 nucleotides: TGTGCCAGCAGCTTAGTGGCCCCAGGGGACACCATATATTTT.

This chain joins TRBV27 and TRBJ2-1; D possibly corresponds to TRBD2 (5 bases). Germline V CDR1 and CDR2: MNHEY, SMNVEV (reference sequence). With 2 bases removed from V and 0 bases from J, the gap between germline ends came to 17 bases. CDR3 length: 18 residues. The CDR3 region has the DNA TGTGCCAGCAGTTTACTTGTCCCCAGCGGAAGCTCCTACAATGAGCAGTTCTTC. This codes for CASSLLVPSGSSYNEQFF.

A remark on this clone: The same CDR3 arises from other DNA sequences in this sample as well. The chain joins TRBV2 to TRBJ2-2; 11 bases line up with TRBD1. The CDR3 has 15 residues. The trim removed 4 bases at V and 4 bases at J, leaving 2 bases unmatched. The germline gives CDR1 SNHLY, CDR2 FYNNEI. The CDR3 loop is CASSGTGGGTGELFF. CDR3 bases: TGTGCCAGCAGTGGGACAGGGGGCGGCACCGGGGAGCTGTTTTTT.

This clone was seen a single time. CDR3 amino acids: CAWMAAGAYNEQFF. The DNA of the CDR3 is TGTGCCTGGATGGCGGCGGGGGCCTACAATGAGCAGTTCTTC. The V and J genes are TRBV30 and TRBJ2-1; the match to TRBD2 covers 7 bases. The CDR3 consists of 14 residues. The germline V gene encodes CDR1 GTSNPN and CDR2 SVGIG (reference sequence). J was trimmed by 2 bases and V by 4 bases; bases with no gene match: 5.

The CDR3 sequence is CASSLWQGTAEAFF. The CDR3 DNA follows: TGTGCCAGCAGCTTGTGGCAGGGGACCGCTGAAGCTTTCTTT. The genes are TRBV5-6 and TRBJ1-1; D perhaps matches TRBD1 (6 bases). This CDR3 is built from 14 residues. V lost 1 base and J 6 bases, leaving 13 bases between the germline ends. In germline, CDR1 is SGHDT, CDR2 YYEEEE.

V usage is TRBV4-1 and J usage is TRBJ2-2; D is undetermined. The CDR3 sequence is 14 residues long. Trimming removed 4 bases at V and 7 bases at J, with 13 bases between. Germline CDR1 and CDR2: MGHRA and YSYEKL. Written as DNA, the CDR3 is TGCGCCAGCAGCCCCCACCCGAGAAGCGGGGAGCTGTTTTTT. It specifies CASSPHPRSGELFF.

The rearrangement uses TRBV5-1 and TRBJ1-3, with D maybe TRBD1 (5 bases). Trimming removed 0 bases from V and 1 base from J, with 8 bases in between. CDR1 is SGHRS and CDR2 is YFSETQ in the germline V gene. The CDR3 consists of 15 residues. The CDR3: CASSLDRRSGNTIYF. Here the CDR3 DNA reads TGCGCCAGCAGCTTGGACAGGCGGTCTGGAAACACCATATATTTT. Full variable domain (missing parts from reference TRBV5-1 and TRBJ1-3): KAGVTQTPRYLIKTRGQQVTLSCSPISGHRSVSWYQQTPGQGLQFLFEYFSETQRNKGNFPGRFSGRQFSNSRSEMNVSTLELGDSALYLCASSLDRRSGNTIYFGEGSWLTVV.

The V and J genes are TRBV28 and TRBJ2-3, with 8 bases identical to TRBD2. CDR1 MDHEN and CDR2 SYDVKM come from the germline V gene. V lost 3 bases to trimming and J lost 6 bases; unmatched junction nucleotides: 14. This CDR3 has 17 residues. CDR3 nucleotides: TGTGCCAGCAGTTTTGGGGCCCTGAGTCTAGCGGGTGATACGCAGTATTTT. This codes for CASSFGALSLAGDTQYF.

The chain employs TRBV2 and TRBJ1-3, with 8 bases identical to TRBD1. CDR3 length: 15 residues. The J segment lost 4 bases and the V segment lost 4 bases, leaving 6 bases of the junction unmatched. Germline V gene lookup returns CDR1 SNHLY and CDR2 FYNNEI. In nucleotides, the CDR3 is TGTGCCAGCAGTGGGGGAAGGACAGGGGGAAACACCATATATTTT. This codes for CASSGGRTGGNTIYF. The full variable domain, in which reference TRBV2 and TRBJ1-3 provide the parts outside the CDR3, is EPEVTQTPSHQVTQMGQEVILRCVPISNHLYFYWYRQILGQKVEFLVSFYNNEISEKSEIFDDQFSVERPDGSNFTLKIRSTKLEDSAMYFCASSGGRTGGNTIYFGEGSWLTVV.

J is TRBJ2-2 and V is TRBV7-3; the match to TRBD2 covers 10 bases. The CDR3 spans 18 residues. Germline values: CDR1 SGHTA, CDR2 FQGTGA. V lost 4 bases to trimming and J lost 0 bases; unmatched junction nucleotides: 8. CDR3 nucleotides: TGTGCCAGCAGCTCTGGCCCTAGCGGGGGAGCGAACACCGGGGAGCTGTTTTTT. This gives the protein CASSSGPSGGANTGELFF.

In regard to this clone: The sample holds other DNA sequences that translate to the same CDR3. DNA for the CDR3: TGTGCCAGCAGCGTAGGGGGCGAAACTGAAGCTTTCTTT. Its translation is CASSVGGETEAFF. The V call is TRBV9, the J call TRBJ1-1, with D tentatively TRBD1 (5 bases). Germline V gene lookup returns CDR1 SGDLS and CDR2 YYNGEE. This CDR3 is 13 amino acids long. The V and J ends lost 0 bases and 5 bases respectively, with 8 bases between them.

V is TRBV2 and J is TRBJ2-1; D call uncertain. The CDR3 covers 13 residues. CDR1 SNHLY and CDR2 FYNNEI come from the germline V gene. The ends were cut back, 8 bases at V and 4 bases at J, with 12 bases in the middle. For the CDR3, the DNA is TGTGCCAGCTCGACGGACGGGTACAATGAGCAGTTCTTC. It encodes CASSTDGYNEQFF.

This clone was counted once. This chain links TRBV7-9 with TRBJ2-5, with no clear D. The CDR3 has 15 residues. CDR1 SEHNR and CDR2 FQNEAQ come from the germline V gene (reference sequence). Trimming took 0 bases from V and 0 from J, leaving 8 bases between them. This CDR3 is CASSLASPNQETQYF. CDR3 nucleotide sequence: TGTGCCAGCAGCTTAGCGTCGCCGAACCAAGAGACCCAGTACTTC. Together with reference TRBV7-9 and TRBJ2-5, the CDR3 gives the full variable domain: DTGVSQNPRHKITKRGQNVTFRCDPISEHNRLYWYRQTLGQGPEFLTYFQNEAQLEKSRLLSDRFSAERPKGSFSTLEIQRTEQGDSAMYLCASSLASPNQETQYFGPGTRLLVL.

The chain carries TRBV27 and TRBJ1-1, with 9 bases identical to TRBD1. This CDR3 has 15 residues. Trimming removed 5 bases from V and 8 bases from J; junction bases left unmatched: 12. CDR1 and CDR2 (germline): MNHEY, SMNVEV (reference sequence). CDR3 bases: TGTGCCAGCAGTACCCTATGGGACAGGGTCCCAGAAGCTTTCTTT. It codes for CASSTLWDRVPEAFF.

The V gene is TRBV19, the J gene TRBJ2-7; 11 bases are a match to TRBD2. CDR1 is LNHDA and CDR2 is SQIVND in the germline V gene (reference sequence). V gave up 2 bases and J gave up 7 bases; unmatched junction bases: 13. This CDR3 contains 17 residues. CDR3 DNA: TGTGCCAGTAGTATAAATTTTAGCGGGGGGGCCGGAGAAGAGCAGTACTTC. This gives the protein CASSINFSGGAGEEQYF. The full variable domain, with the rest looked up from reference TRBV19 and TRBJ2-7, is DGGITQSPKYLFRKEGQNVTLSCEQNLNHDAMYWYRQDPGQGLRLIYYSQIVNDFQKGDIAEGYSVSREKKESFPLTVTSAQKNPTAFYLCASSINFSGGAGEEQYFGPGTRLTVT.

The chain joins TRBV7-9 to TRBJ2-1, with 12 positions matching TRBD2. CDR1 SEHNR and CDR2 FQNEAQ come from the germline V gene (reference sequence). J lost 6 bases, V lost 8 bases, and 2 bases had no gene match. The CDR3 totals 13 residues. The CDR3 region has the DNA TGTGCCAGCGGACTAGCGGGGCTCAATGAGCAGTTCTTC. Residues: CASGLAGLNEQFF.

J is TRBJ2-7 and V is TRBV2; D gene uncertain. This CDR3 spans 14 amino acids. V lost 7 bases and J 0 bases, leaving 13 bases between the germline ends. Germline V gene data show CDR1 as SNHLY and CDR2 as FYNNEI. CDR3 amino acids: CASNLYWSSYEQYF. CDR3 nucleotides: TGTGCCAGCAACCTGTACTGGAGCTCCTACGAGCAGTACTTC.

V usage is TRBV6-5 and J usage is TRBJ2-3; 8 positions agree with TRBD2. The length of the CDR3 is 15 residues. With V trimmed by 8 bases and J by 1 base, 8 bases remained unmatched. Germline CDR1 is MNHEY and CDR2 is SVGAGI. The CDR3 loop reads CASAILAEGTDTQYF. The CDR3 region has the DNA TGTGCCAGCGCAATACTAGCGGAAGGCACAGATACGCAGTATTTT.

The gene calls are TRBV6-1 and TRBJ2-7; TRBD2 agrees at 11 bases. The junction had 5 bases not matched to a gene; V was cut back by 2 bases and J by 5 bases. CDR3 length equals 15 residues. Germline assignment: CDR1 MNHNS and CDR2 SASEGT. CDR3 nucleotides: TGTGCCAGCAGTGAACTAGCGGGGGGACCTGACGAGCAGTACTTC. This sequence encodes CASSELAGGPDEQYF.

This clone was found once. V gene TRBV13 combines with J gene TRBJ2-7; 9 positions agree with TRBD1. V trimming: 5 bases; J trimming: 3 bases; junction bases outside the gene matches: 8. The CDR3 consists of 15 residues. Germline CDR1 and CDR2: PRHDT and FYEKMQ (reference sequence). The CDR3 DNA follows: TGTGCCAGCAGCCTGGTGGGGACAGGGAGCTACGAGCAGTACTTC. This codes for CASSLVGTGSYEQYF. Supplemented by reference TRBV13 and TRBJ2-7, the full variable domain reads AAGVIQSPRHLIKEKRETATLKCYPIPRHDTVYWYQQGPGQDPQFLISFYEKMQSDKGSIPDRFSAQQFSDYHSELNMSSLELGDSALYFCASSLVGTGSYEQYFGPGTRLTVT.

This clone came up once. This CDR3 is CASSHGTPPEDGYTF. DNA for the CDR3: TGCGCCAGCAGCCACGGGACTCCACCCGAGGATGGCTACACCTTC. The rearrangement joins TRBV4-3 to TRBJ1-2; perhaps TRBD1 as D (5 bases). Germline lookup yields CDR1 LGHNA and CDR2 YSLEER. This CDR3 has 15 residues. V lost 3 bases to trimming and J lost 6 bases, with 17 bases between them.

The chain couples TRBV15 to TRBJ1-6; D uncertain. V was trimmed by 7 bases and J by 8 bases, leaving 18 bases between them. Germline-derived CDR1 and CDR2 are LNHNV and YYDKDF (reference sequence). The CDR3 totals 15 residues. For the CDR3, the DNA is TGTGCCACCAAGGAAAACCCGCTTATGGATTCACCCCTCCACTTT. It encodes CATKENPLMDSPLHF.

The rearrangement joins TRBV30 to TRBJ2-1; tentatively, D is TRBD1 (6 bases). The germline V gene encodes CDR1 GTSNPN and CDR2 SVGIG (reference sequence). V shed 3 bases and J shed 8 bases, with 20 bases lying between them. The CDR3 has 15 amino acids. Written as DNA, the CDR3 is TGTGCCTGGAGGGGACACAGGAGCGTCGAAGATGAGCAGTTCTTC. It translates to CAWRGHRSVEDEQFF.

This chain joins TRBV7-2 and TRBJ2-7, with D possibly called TRBD1 or TRBD2 (6 bases each). Trimming shortened V by 6 bases and J by 4 bases, and 16 bases separated the two germline ends. CDR1 is SGHTA and CDR2 is FQGNSA in the germline V gene. This CDR3 has 14 amino acids. CDR3 region: CASSYRDWPYEQYF. The CDR3, as DNA: TGTGCCAGCAGTTACAGGGACTGGCCGTACGAGCAGTACTTC.

The V and J genes are TRBV5-1 and TRBJ1-1; 7 bases align to TRBD1. This CDR3 is built from 15 residues. CDR1 SGHRS and CDR2 YFSETQ come from the germline V gene. V shed 3 bases and J 2 bases; nucleotides not matched to a gene: 7. The CDR3, as DNA: TGCGCCAGCAGCTCACACAGGGGTTTTAACACTGAAGCTTTCTTT. Translation gives CASSSHRGFNTEAFF.

In its sample, this clone was seen once. The J gene is TRBJ1-3, the V gene TRBV28; D call uncertain. Between the trimmed V and J ends, which lost 1 base and 0 bases, there was a span of 7 bases. CDR3 length equals 15 residues. The germline V gene has CDR1 MDHEN and CDR2 SYDVKM. The DNA for the CDR3 is TGTGCCAGCAGTTTATCGGGCACCTCTGGAAACACCATATATTTT. This translates into CASSLSGTSGNTIYF.